A single sample is the source of the 20 T cell receptor beta chains below, sequenced in a study of CD8 T cells in ankylosing spondylitis. Each CDR3 protein gets one entry after TCRdb re-called the 5' RACE reads with MiXCR. The sample lists 250,000 to 350,000 distinct CDR3 sequences, about a fifth seen once, with under 4% in the top ten. The sequenced sample consisted of blood, either unsorted or a sorted T cell fraction (not recorded which). Receptors originate from a female donor with ankylosing spondylitis or in good health (not recorded which).

This sequence joins TRBV20-1 and TRBJ2-5; possibly TRBD2 for D (5 bases). Germline V gene data show CDR1 as DFQATT and CDR2 as SNEGSKA (reference sequence). The CDR3 extends over 13 amino acids. V lost 2 bases and J 5 bases, leaving 12 bases between the germline ends. The CDR3 spells CSARMRVEETQYF. CDR3 bases: TGCAGTGCTAGAATGCGGGTTGAGGAGACCCAGTACTTC.

The genes are TRBV6-1 and TRBJ2-7; 10 bases fit TRBD2. The CDR3 has 13 amino acids. Unmatched junction bases numbered 4, after V lost 5 bases and J lost 6 bases. Germline V gene sequence: CDR1 MNHNS, CDR2 SASEGT. CDR3 sequence (DNA): TGTGCCAGCAGTCGGGGACTAGCGACCGAGCAGTACTTC. Residues: CASSRGLATEQYF.

This clonotype was detected ten times or more. The chain recombines TRBV4-3 with TRBJ1-1; D is ambiguous. The CDR3 loop spans 15 amino acids. CDR1 LGHNA and CDR2 YSLEER come from the germline V gene. The ends were cut back, 1 base at V and 0 bases at J, with 9 bases in the middle. CDR3 sequence reads: CASSQAPDVNTEAFF. CDR3 nucleotide sequence: TGCGCCAGCAGCCAAGCCCCGGACGTGAACACTGAAGCTTTCTTT.

This clonotype has more than one count but fewer than ten. The CDR3 DNA follows: TGCGCCAGCAGCCCCCCCGGGACAGGCTCCTACGAGCAGTACTTC. Translating gives CASSPPGTGSYEQYF. The rearrangement uses TRBV5-1 and TRBJ2-7, with TRBD1 identical over 8 bases. V trimming: 4 bases; J trimming: 0 bases; junction bases outside the gene matches: 6. The length of the CDR3 is 15 residues. Germline assignment: CDR1 SGHRS and CDR2 YFSETQ.

This clonotype was counted only a few times. V usage is TRBV20-1 and J usage is TRBJ2-1, with D maybe TRBD2 (7 bases). CDR1 DFQATT and CDR2 SNEGSKA come from the germline V gene (reference sequence). The CDR3 runs 13 residues. V lost 6 bases and J lost 3, with 12 bases in between. The CDR3: CSAGGPLYNEQFF. The CDR3 nucleotides read TGCAGTGCGGGGGGGCCCCTCTACAATGAGCAGTTCTTC.

This clonotype was seen ten or more times. V and J are TRBV5-6 and TRBJ2-3, with a weak D call TRBD2 (6 bases). This CDR3 is 14 amino acids long. V was pared by 3 bases and J by 1 base, with 9 bases between. CDR1 SGHDT and CDR2 YYEEEE come from the germline V gene. The CDR3 spells CASSSLAGTDTQYF. CDR3 coding DNA: TGTGCCAGCAGCTCCTTAGCGGGCACAGATACGCAGTATTTT. The full variable domain, completed using reference TRBV5-6 and TRBJ2-3, is DAGVTQSPTHLIKTRGQQVTLRCSPKSGHDTVSWYQQALGQGPQFIFQYYEEEERQRGNFPDRFSGHQFPNYSSELNVNALLLGDSALYLCASSSLAGTDTQYFGPGTRLTVL.

The rearrangement joins TRBV15 to TRBJ2-3, with 14 bases identical to TRBD2. The CDR3 length is 16 residues. V lost 9 bases and J lost 3; bases outside the gene matches: 8. Germline V gives CDR1 LNHNV, CDR2 YYDKDF (reference sequence). The DNA of the CDR3 is TGTGCCACGAGTGGGACTAGCGGGAGACGGACAGATACGCAGTATTTT. It specifies CATSGTSGRRTDTQYF.

This clonotype turned up a few times. The J gene is TRBJ2-7, the V gene TRBV5-6; 8 bases line up with TRBD2. V lost 4 bases, J lost 0 bases, and 6 bases stayed unmatched. From germline, CDR1 is SGHDT and CDR2 YYEEEE. The CDR3 contains 15 residues. CDR3 DNA: TGTGCCAGCAGCCGGGGGGGGTCCTTCTCCTACGAGCAGTACTTC. Encoded protein: CASSRGGSFSYEQYF.

This clonotype was observed a few times. The chain links TRBV5-4 to TRBJ2-5; no definite D call. Trimming stripped 5 bases from V and 3 bases from J, with 11 bases between. The CDR3 is 13 amino acids. CDR1 is SGHNT and CDR2 is YYREEE in the germline V gene (reference sequence). The CDR3 here is CASRVALEETQYF. CDR3 in DNA: TGTGCCAGCAGGGTGGCCCTGGAAGAGACCCAGTACTTC.

This clonotype was observed many times. This chain links TRBV29-1 with TRBJ2-1; 10 nucleotides align to TRBD2. Germline values: CDR1 SQVTM, CDR2 ANQGSEA. V dropped 6 bases and J dropped 6; count of bases not matched to a gene: 8. The CDR3 runs 14 residues. CDR3 protein: CSVTGTSVLNEQFF. The CDR3 bases are TGCAGCGTCACGGGGACTAGCGTACTCAATGAGCAGTTCTTC.

This clonotype was observed a few times. The V and J genes are TRBV29-1 and TRBJ1-1, with D unresolved. From germline, CDR1 is SQVTM and CDR2 ANQGSEA. This CDR3 comprises 12 residues. V lost 3 bases to trimming and J lost 1 base, with 6 bases between them. This CDR3 is CSVDGKNTEAFF. The DNA for the CDR3 is TGCAGCGTTGACGGGAAGAACACTGAAGCTTTCTTT.

CDR3 bases: TGTGCCAGCAGGAAGTCCGGGACAGGGGCTAATCAGCCCCAGCATTTT. It yields the protein CASRKSGTGANQPQHF. V usage is TRBV6-2 or TRBV6-3 and J usage is TRBJ1-5; 10 positions match TRBD1. The J segment lost 4 bases and the V segment lost 6 bases, leaving 9 bases of the junction unmatched. The CDR3 is made up of 16 amino acids. Germline values: CDR1 MNHEY, CDR2 SVGEGT.

The chain employs TRBV6-5 and TRBJ2-6; no reliable D call. V lost 4 bases and J lost 4, with 8 bases in between. Germline lookup yields CDR1 MNHEY and CDR2 SVGAGI. This CDR3 region has 14 residues. CDR3 residues: CASSSQSGANVLTF. CDR3 sequence (DNA): TGTGCCAGCAGTTCCCAGAGCGGGGCCAACGTCCTGACTTTC.

This clonotype has only a few counts. The chain combines TRBV7-8 with TRBJ2-3, with 7 positions matching TRBD1. The junction had 5 bases not matched to a gene; V was cut back by 5 bases and J by 6 bases. Per the germline V gene, CDR1 is SGHVS and CDR2 is FQNEAQ. There are 13 residues in the CDR3. The CDR3 DNA reads as TGTGCCAGCAGCGTAGGCAGGGGGGATACGCAGTATTTT. Translated: CASSVGRGDTQYF.

This clonotype has only a few counts. The chain joins TRBV11-1 to TRBJ2-5, with D perhaps assigned TRBD1 or TRBD2 (5 bases each). Trimming left V 2 bases short and J 0 bases short, with 16 bases between. CDR3 length: 17 residues. In germline, CDR1 is SGHAT, CDR2 FQDESV (reference sequence). The chain's CDR3 is CASSLPWRSGYQETQYF. The DNA of the CDR3 is TGTGCCAGCAGCTTACCCTGGAGGTCAGGGTACCAAGAGACCCAGTACTTC. The complete variable domain, with remaining parts taken from reference TRBV11-1 and TRBJ2-5, reads EAEVAQSPRYKITEKSQAVAFWCDPISGHATLYWYRQILGQGPELLVQFQDESVVDDSQLPKDRFSAERLKGVDSTLKIQPAELGDSAMYLCASSLPWRSGYQETQYFGPGTRLLVL.

This clonotype was observed a few times. The rearrangement links TRBV4-3 to TRBJ2-1; TRBD2 matches at 8 bases. After removal of 5 bases from V and 4 bases from J, the junction contained 10 bases not matched to a gene. The V gene's germline CDR1 is LGHNA and CDR2 YSLEER. The CDR3 consists of 16 residues. Written as DNA, the CDR3 is TGCGCCAGCAGCTCCTGGACTAGCTCCTCTTACAATGAGCAGTTCTTC. Protein sequence: CASSSWTSSSYNEQFF.

Many counts were recorded for this clonotype. The chain couples TRBV29-1 to TRBJ2-1; perhaps TRBD2 as D (5 bases). Trimming took 5 bases from V and 9 from J, leaving 17 bases between them. In germline, CDR1 is SQVTM, CDR2 ANQGSEA. The CDR3 spans 13 residues. CDR3 DNA sequence: TGCAGCGTTTCCCCCCCACTAGACGGTGAGCAGTTCTTC. This encodes CSVSPPLDGEQFF.

The rearrangement joins TRBV7-6 to TRBJ2-2; 7 bases line up with TRBD1. Germline CDR1 and CDR2: SGHVS and FNYEAQ. V lost 6 bases and J lost 0; bases outside the gene matches: 4. The CDR3 loop spans 15 amino acids. Here the CDR3 DNA reads TGTGCCAGCAGAGAAGGGACAGCGAACACCGGGGAGCTGTTTTTT. Translated, it gives CASREGTANTGELFF.

The rearrangement uses TRBV6-2 or TRBV6-3 and TRBJ2-1, with TRBD2 matching 10 bases. Germline V gives CDR1 MNHEY, CDR2 SVGEGT. The CDR3 length is 15 residues. The ends lost 4 bases at V and 5 bases at J; junction bases unmatched: 5. CDR3 nucleotide sequence: TGTGCCAGCAGTTCCGGACTAGCGGACCACAATGAGCAGTTCTTC. Residues: CASSSGLADHNEQFF.

This sequence joins TRBV7-8 and TRBJ2-3; D remains ambiguous. This CDR3 spans 13 amino acids. Per the germline V gene, CDR1 is SGHVS and CDR2 is FQNEAQ. Trimming pared 5 bases from V and 6 bases from J, leaving 12 bases between. The chain's CDR3 is CASSPRRADTQYF. In nucleotides, the CDR3 is TGTGCCAGCAGCCCCCGACGTGCGGATACGCAGTATTTT.